Each of the 26 T cell receptor beta chains below was sequenced from the same sample in a study of cytomegalovirus exposure and HLA in healthy donors. The assay was immunoSEQ multiplex PCR, and TCRdb's table has in-frame clones only and misses some. The data show 150,000 or so clones, roughly 86% seen once. The sample comprised PBMCs. The receptors stem from a human donor in good health.

The gene calls are TRBV19 and TRBJ2-7; 10 positions agree with TRBD1. Germline CDR1 reads LNHDA; CDR2 reads SQIVND (reference sequence). Trimming at V came to 5 bases and at J to 6 bases, leaving 7 bases not matched to a gene. The CDR3 loop spans 14 amino acids. The CDR3 spells CASSSGTGVGEQYF. The CDR3 DNA reads TGTGCCAGTAGTTCCGGGACAGGGGTGGGCGAGCAGTACTTC.

This chain connects TRBV5-1 to TRBJ2-3, with D possibly matching TRBD2 (5 bases). Trimming cost V 0 bases and J 7 bases, with 24 bases left between them. The germline V gene encodes CDR1 SGHRS and CDR2 YFSETQ. The CDR3 contains 18 residues. The CDR3 DNA reads as TGCGCCAGCAGCTTGGGGGCGTTTGACTACTCGACCTTTTATACGCAGTATTTT. Its translation is CASSLGAFDYSTFYTQYF.

CDR3 residues: CASRLTSGGSTDTQYF. Here the CDR3 DNA reads TGTGCCAGTAGGTTGACTAGCGGGGGATCCACAGATACGCAGTATTTT. The rearrangement links TRBV19 to TRBJ2-3; 12 bases are a match to TRBD2. From germline, CDR1 is LNHDA and CDR2 SQIVND (reference sequence). The CDR3 totals 16 residues. The trim removed 6 bases at V and 2 bases at J, leaving 6 bases unmatched.

The J gene is TRBJ1-1, the V gene TRBV5-1; TRBD1 might be the D (6 bases). CDR3 length equals 14 residues. CDR1 is SGHRS and CDR2 is YFSETQ in the germline V gene. V was trimmed by 2 bases and J by 2 bases, leaving 10 bases between them. Here the CDR3 reads CASSLQGPNTEAFF. CDR3 nucleotide sequence: TGCGCCAGCAGCTTACAGGGACCTAACACTGAAGCTTTCTTT.

The CDR3 DNA sequence: TGTGCCAGCAGTCGAGGACAGGGGGCCTACGAGCAGTACTTC. Translation: CASSRGQGAYEQYF. The chain combines TRBV6-5 with TRBJ2-7; 10 bases are a match to TRBD1. Germline V CDR1 and CDR2: MNHEY, SVGAGI. The CDR3 covers 14 residues. The V gene end was trimmed by 5 bases and the J gene end by 2 bases; junction bases not matched to a gene: 3.

J is TRBJ2-6 and V is TRBV4-1, with D possibly TRBD1 on 6 matching bases. CDR1 and CDR2 (germline): MGHRA, YSYEKL. The germline V and J ends were trimmed by 0 bases and 2 bases, with 20 bases remaining between them. The length of the CDR3 is 20 residues. CDR3: CASSQELADRWSAGANVLTF. Here the CDR3 DNA reads TGCGCCAGCAGCCAAGAGTTGGCGGACAGATGGAGCGCTGGGGCCAACGTCCTGACTTTC.

The chain recombines TRBV10-3 with TRBJ1-5; 8 positions agree with TRBD1. CDR1 is ENHRY and CDR2 is SYGVKD in the germline V gene. This CDR3 contains 16 residues. V dropped 1 base and J dropped 1; count of bases not matched to a gene: 3. CDR3 bases: TGTGCCATCAGTGAGTACCGGGACAGGAGCAATCAGCCCCAGCATTTT. This gives the protein CAISEYRDRSNQPQHF.

This clone was seen a single time. The gene calls are TRBV10-2 and TRBJ2-1; 8 bases fit TRBD2. The CDR3 length is 13 residues. The trim removed 6 bases at V and 10 bases at J, leaving 8 bases unmatched. Per the germline V gene, CDR1 is WSHSY and CDR2 is SAAADI. This CDR3 is CASRPGGGSEQFF. Here the CDR3 DNA reads TGCGCCAGCAGACCCGGGGGGGGGTCAGAGCAGTTCTTC.

The rearrangement links TRBV7-2 to TRBJ1-1; the D is unclear. V lost 2 bases and J 6 bases, leaving 7 bases between the germline ends. Germline CDR1 reads SGHTA; CDR2 reads FQGNSA. CDR3 size: 12 residues. This chain's CDR3 is CASSLTRAEAFF. CDR3 nucleotide sequence: TGTGCCAGCAGCTTAACGAGGGCTGAAGCTTTCTTT.

The V call is TRBV5-4, the J call TRBJ1-2; 7 bases match TRBD1. V shed 3 bases and J 4 bases; nucleotides not matched to a gene: 9. The CDR3 sequence is 15 residues long. Germline V gene lookup returns CDR1 SGHNT and CDR2 YYREEE (reference sequence). CDR3 amino acids: CASSYPGQRSYGYTF. CDR3 bases: TGTGCCAGCAGCTATCCGGGACAGAGGTCCTATGGCTACACCTTC.

The rearrangement joins TRBV2 to TRBJ2-7, with D tentatively TRBD1 (7 bases). V was cut by 4 bases and J by 4 bases, with 23 bases left in between. Germline CDR1 reads SNHLY; CDR2 reads FYNNEI. This CDR3 is 17 amino acids long. CDR3 loop: CASSGQGGQRDGYEQYF. The CDR3 DNA is TGTGCCAGCAGTGGGCAGGGGGGCCAAAGGGACGGATACGAGCAGTACTTC.

The gene calls are TRBV9 and TRBJ2-1, with 11 bases matching TRBD1. CDR3 size: 15 residues. The V gene end was trimmed by 2 bases and the J gene end by 4 bases; junction bases not matched to a gene: 2. The germline V gene has CDR1 SGDLS and CDR2 YYNGEE. In DNA form, the CDR3 reads TGTGCCAGCAGCGTCCGGGACAGGGGGTACAATGAGCAGTTCTTC. Protein: CASSVRDRGYNEQFF.

The rearrangement uses TRBV28 and TRBJ2-3; 8 bases are shared with TRBD2. Germline trimming cut 8 bases from V and 3 bases from J; bases unmatched to any gene: 10. Germline-derived CDR1 and CDR2 are MDHEN and SYDVKM. The CDR3 extends over 15 amino acids. The CDR3 loop is CASDGLKRETDTQYF. CDR3 DNA sequence: TGTGCCAGCGATGGGTTGAAGCGGGAGACAGATACGCAGTATTTT. The full variable domain, with the rest looked up from reference TRBV28 and TRBJ2-3, is DVKVTQSSRYLVKRTGEKVFLECVQDMDHENMFWYRQDPGLGLRLIYFSYDVKMKEKGDIPEGYSVSREKKERFSLILESASTNQTSMYLCASDGLKRETDTQYFGPGTRLTVL.

On this clone itself: One end of the junction fails to match germline, which may point to a read error. This sequence joins TRBV11-2 and TRBJ1-1; 7 bases line up with TRBD1. Germline V gene lookup returns CDR1 SGHAT and CDR2 FQNNGV. This CDR3 region has 14 residues. The CDR3 protein is CTSSGQVGNTEAFF. Written as DNA, the CDR3 is TGTACCAGCAGCGGACAGGTAGGGAACACTGAAGCTTTCTTT. Using reference TRBV11-2 and TRBJ1-1 for the parts outside the CDR3, the full variable domain is EAGVAQSPRYKIIEKRQSVAFWCNPISGHATLYWYQQILGQGPKLLIQFQNNGVVDDSQLPKDRFSAERLKGVDSTLKIQPAKLEDSAVYLCTSSGQVGNTEAFFGQGTRLTVV.

The chain links TRBV4-1 to TRBJ2-1; D is uncertain. V lost 1 base and J lost 8, with 9 bases in between. Germline CDR1 MGHRA, CDR2 YSYEKL. The CDR3 is 13 amino acids. In DNA, the CDR3 is TGCGCCAGCAGCCAAGTACTATGGGATGAGCAGTTCTTC. This translates into CASSQVLWDEQFF.

This chain connects TRBV27 to TRBJ2-3; 10 nucleotides match TRBD2. The CDR3 is made up of 16 amino acids. Germline V gene sequence: CDR1 MNHEY, CDR2 SMNVEV (reference sequence). The V gene end was trimmed by 5 bases and the J gene end by 7 bases; junction bases not matched to a gene: 12. The CDR3 DNA reads as TGTGCCAGCAGTGTCATAGCGGGGGGCTCCTCCTATACGCAGTATTTT. Its protein is CASSVIAGGSSYTQYF.

The chain couples TRBV23-1 to TRBJ2-6; 8 nucleotides agree with TRBD1. TRBV23-1 is known as an ORF, though its function is uncertain. The CDR3 is 20 residues long. V shed 3 bases and J 1 base; nucleotides not matched to a gene: 14. CDR3 amino acids: CASSHQGQGLTHSGANVLTF. CDR3 nucleotides: TGCGCCAGCAGTCACCAAGGACAGGGCCTAACCCATTCTGGGGCCAACGTCCTGACTTTC.

This chain uses TRBV29-1 with TRBJ2-7; 8 bases match TRBD1. V trimming: 6 bases; J trimming: 1 base; junction bases outside the gene matches: 14. This CDR3 is built from 16 residues. CDR1 and CDR2 from the germline V gene are SQVTM and ANQGSEA. In DNA form, the CDR3 reads TGCAGCGTCCAAGGGGTGACAGGGGAGGCTTCCTACGAGCAGTACTTC. Its translation: CSVQGVTGEASYEQYF.

The chain employs TRBV5-5 and TRBJ2-7; D is possibly TRBD2 (6 bases). Germline V gives CDR1 SGHKS, CDR2 YYEKEE (reference sequence). Trimming cost V 5 bases and J 4 bases, with 10 bases left between them. This CDR3 is 12 amino acids long. The CDR3 DNA reads TGTGCCAGCAGTTTCGGAGGGTACGAGCAGTACTTC. The encoded protein is CASSFGGYEQYF.

This clone has more than one count but fewer than ten. V is TRBV18 and J is TRBJ2-3; D unresolved. Per germline, CDR1 KGHSH and CDR2 LQKENI. V was pared by 6 bases and J by 6 bases, with 10 bases between. The CDR3 loop spans 12 amino acids. CDR3 protein: CASSPVLDTQYF. In DNA form, the CDR3 reads TGTGCCAGCTCCCCAGTCCTCGATACGCAGTATTTT.

The chain carries TRBV11-2 and TRBJ1-2; D is unclear. CDR1 SGHAT and CDR2 FQNNGV come from the germline V gene. V lost 5 bases and J 0 bases, leaving 13 bases between the germline ends. The CDR3 loop spans 15 amino acids. The CDR3 region is CASSPVGEANYGYTF. The DNA of the CDR3 is TGTGCCAGCAGCCCGGTCGGGGAGGCTAACTATGGCTACACCTTC.

The V call is TRBV9, the J call TRBJ1-4; TRBD1 matches 8 bases. This CDR3 is built from 14 residues. The germline V gene has CDR1 SGDLS and CDR2 YYNGEE. With V trimmed by 2 bases and J by 8 bases, 5 bases remained unmatched. In nucleotides, the CDR3 is TGTGCCAGCAGCGTTACAGGGGGAGGGGAAAAACTGTTTTTT. It is translated as CASSVTGGGEKLFF.

The chain links TRBV5-6 to TRBJ1-2; D is possibly TRBD1 (6 bases). Germline V gives CDR1 SGHDT, CDR2 YYEEEE. The CDR3 spans 15 residues. V was cut by 0 bases and J by 4 bases, with 13 bases left in between. The CDR3 reads CASSLGRQDPYGYTF. The CDR3 nucleotides are TGTGCCAGCAGCTTGGGAAGACAGGACCCCTATGGCTACACCTTC.

This clone showed up just once. The CDR3 reads CASSVDGTSGPGELFF. The CDR3 DNA reads TGTGCCAGCAGCGTAGATGGGACTAGCGGGCCCGGGGAGCTGTTTTTT. The gene calls are TRBV9 and TRBJ2-2; 12 bases fit TRBD2. This CDR3 contains 16 residues. Germline V CDR1 and CDR2: SGDLS, YYNGEE. With V trimmed by 0 bases and J by 6 bases, 3 bases remained unmatched.

The rearrangement uses TRBV7-2 and TRBJ1-2; the match to TRBD1 covers 12 bases. From germline, CDR1 is SGHTA and CDR2 FQGNSA. The V gene end was trimmed by 2 bases and the J gene end by 8 bases; junction bases not matched to a gene: 6. This CDR3 comprises 15 residues. The CDR3 DNA reads TGTGCCAGCAGCTTAAAGGGACAGGGGGCGGCGGGCTACACCTTC. Its protein product is CASSLKGQGAAGYTF.

V and J are TRBV27 and TRBJ2-5, with TRBD2 matching 8 bases. The CDR3 covers 16 residues. Germline V gene data show CDR1 as MNHEY and CDR2 as SMNVEV (reference sequence). V trimming: 6 bases; J trimming: 5 bases; junction bases outside the gene matches: 14. CDR3 coding DNA: TGTGCCAGCAGGCACTCCCCCGCGGGGGGATTGGAGACCCAGTACTTC. It codes for CASRHSPAGGLETQYF.